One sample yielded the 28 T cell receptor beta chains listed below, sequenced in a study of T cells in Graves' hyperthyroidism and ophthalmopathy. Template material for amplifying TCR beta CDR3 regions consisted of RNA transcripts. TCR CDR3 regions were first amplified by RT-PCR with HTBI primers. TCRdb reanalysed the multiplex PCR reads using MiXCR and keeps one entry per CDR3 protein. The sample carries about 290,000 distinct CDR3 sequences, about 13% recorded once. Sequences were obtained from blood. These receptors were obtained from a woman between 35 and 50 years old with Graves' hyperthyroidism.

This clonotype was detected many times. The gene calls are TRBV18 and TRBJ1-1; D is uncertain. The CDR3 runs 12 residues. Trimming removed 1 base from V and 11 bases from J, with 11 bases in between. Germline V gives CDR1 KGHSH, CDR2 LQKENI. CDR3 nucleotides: TGTGCCAGCTCACCACGGGAGGAGGATGCTTTCTTT. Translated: CASSPREEDAFF.

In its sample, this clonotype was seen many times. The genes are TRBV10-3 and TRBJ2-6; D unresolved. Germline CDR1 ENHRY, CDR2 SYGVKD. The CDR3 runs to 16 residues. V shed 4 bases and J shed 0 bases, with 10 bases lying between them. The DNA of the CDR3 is TGTGCCATCAGTGGTGGCAGCACCTCTGGGGCCAACGTCCTGACTTTC. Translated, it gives CAISGGSTSGANVLTF.

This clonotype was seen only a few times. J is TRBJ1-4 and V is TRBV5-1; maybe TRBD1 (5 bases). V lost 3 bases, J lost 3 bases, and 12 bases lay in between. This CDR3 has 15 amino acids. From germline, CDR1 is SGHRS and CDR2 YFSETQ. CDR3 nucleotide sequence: TGCGCCAGCAGCTATACAGGAATTGCTAATGAAAAACTGTTTTTT. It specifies CASSYTGIANEKLFF.

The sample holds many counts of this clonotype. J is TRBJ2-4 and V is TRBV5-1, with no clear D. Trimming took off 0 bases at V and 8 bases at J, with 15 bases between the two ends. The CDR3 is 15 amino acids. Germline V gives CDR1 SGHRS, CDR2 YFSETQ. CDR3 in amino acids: CASSLEDASADIQYF. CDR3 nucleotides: TGCGCCAGCAGCTTGGAAGACGCCAGTGCGGACATTCAGTACTTC. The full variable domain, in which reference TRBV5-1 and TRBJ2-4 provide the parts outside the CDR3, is KAGVTQTPRYLIKTRGQQVTLSCSPISGHRSVSWYQQTPGQGLQFLFEYFSETQRNKGNFPGRFSGRQFSNSRSEMNVSTLELGDSALYLCASSLEDASADIQYFGAGTRLSVL.

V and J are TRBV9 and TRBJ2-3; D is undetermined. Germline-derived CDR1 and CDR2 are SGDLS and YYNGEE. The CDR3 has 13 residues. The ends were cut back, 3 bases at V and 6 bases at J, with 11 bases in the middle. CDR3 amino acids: CASSALRADTQYF. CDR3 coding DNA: TGTGCCAGCAGCGCCCTCCGGGCGGATACGCAGTATTTT.

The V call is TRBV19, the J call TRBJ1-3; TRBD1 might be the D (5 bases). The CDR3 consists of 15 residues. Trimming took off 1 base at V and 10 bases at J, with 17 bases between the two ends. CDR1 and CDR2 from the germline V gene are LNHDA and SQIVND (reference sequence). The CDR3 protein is CASSIAAGPDGTIYF. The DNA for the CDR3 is TGTGCCAGTAGTATAGCCGCGGGGCCCGATGGAACCATATATTTT.

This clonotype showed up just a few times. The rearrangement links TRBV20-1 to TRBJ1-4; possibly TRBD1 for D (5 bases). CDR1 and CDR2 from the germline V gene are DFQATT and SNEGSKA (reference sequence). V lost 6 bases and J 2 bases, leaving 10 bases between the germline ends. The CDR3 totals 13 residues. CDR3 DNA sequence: TGCAGTGCGCGGACATTCACTAATGAAAAACTGTTTTTT. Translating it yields CSARTFTNEKLFF.

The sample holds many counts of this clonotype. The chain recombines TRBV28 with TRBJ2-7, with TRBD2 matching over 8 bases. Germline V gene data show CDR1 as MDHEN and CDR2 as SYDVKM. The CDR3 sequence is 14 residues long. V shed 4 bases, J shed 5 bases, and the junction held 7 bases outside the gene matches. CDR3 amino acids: CASSSARGGHEQYF. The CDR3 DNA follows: TGTGCCAGCAGTTCCGCCCGGGGGGGACACGAGCAGTACTTC.

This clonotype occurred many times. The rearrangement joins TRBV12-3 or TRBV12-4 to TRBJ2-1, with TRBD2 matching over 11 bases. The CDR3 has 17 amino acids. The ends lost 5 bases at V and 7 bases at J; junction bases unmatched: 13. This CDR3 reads CASSNPGLADGDNEQFF. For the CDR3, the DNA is TGTGCCAGCAGTAACCCGGGACTAGCGGACGGGGATAATGAGCAGTTCTTC.

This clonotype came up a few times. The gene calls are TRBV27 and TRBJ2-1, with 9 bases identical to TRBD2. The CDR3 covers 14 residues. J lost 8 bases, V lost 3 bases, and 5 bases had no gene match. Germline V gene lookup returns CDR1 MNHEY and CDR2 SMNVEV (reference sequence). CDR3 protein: CASSFVPSGDEQFF. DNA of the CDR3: TGTGCCAGCAGTTTCGTGCCTAGCGGGGATGAGCAGTTCTTC.

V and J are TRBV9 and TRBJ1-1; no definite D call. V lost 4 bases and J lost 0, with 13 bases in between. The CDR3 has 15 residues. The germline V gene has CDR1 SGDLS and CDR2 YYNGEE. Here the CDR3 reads CASSPRIFMNTEAFF. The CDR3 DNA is TGTGCCAGCAGCCCGCGAATATTTATGAACACTGAAGCTTTCTTT.

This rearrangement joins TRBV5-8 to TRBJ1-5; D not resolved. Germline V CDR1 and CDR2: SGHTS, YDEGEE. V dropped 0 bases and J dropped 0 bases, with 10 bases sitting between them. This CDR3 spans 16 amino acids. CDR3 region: CASSLAEGISNQPQHF. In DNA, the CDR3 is TGTGCCAGCAGCTTGGCCGAGGGTATTAGCAATCAGCCCCAGCATTTT.

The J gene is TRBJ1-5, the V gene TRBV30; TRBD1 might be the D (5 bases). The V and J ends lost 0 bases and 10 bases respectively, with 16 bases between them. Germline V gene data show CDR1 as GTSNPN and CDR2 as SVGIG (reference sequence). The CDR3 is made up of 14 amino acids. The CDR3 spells CAWSVFWGQGPQHF. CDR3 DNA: TGTGCCTGGAGTGTGTTTTGGGGCCAAGGACCCCAGCATTTT.

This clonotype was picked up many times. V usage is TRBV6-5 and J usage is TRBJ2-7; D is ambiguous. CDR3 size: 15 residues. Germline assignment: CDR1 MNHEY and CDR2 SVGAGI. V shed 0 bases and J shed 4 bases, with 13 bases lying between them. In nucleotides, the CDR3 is TGTGCCAGCAGTTACTCGACCGGGCCAACTTACGAGCAGTACTTC. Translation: CASSYSTGPTYEQYF.

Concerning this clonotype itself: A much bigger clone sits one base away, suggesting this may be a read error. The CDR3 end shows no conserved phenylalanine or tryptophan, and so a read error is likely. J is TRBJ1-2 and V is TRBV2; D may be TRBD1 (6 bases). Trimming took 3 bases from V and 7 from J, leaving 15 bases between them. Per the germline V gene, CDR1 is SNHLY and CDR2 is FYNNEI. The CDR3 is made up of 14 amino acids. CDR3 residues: CASSDWQGSGGYTL. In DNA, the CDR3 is TGTGCCAGCAGTGATTGGCAGGGGTCGGGTGGCTACACCCTC.

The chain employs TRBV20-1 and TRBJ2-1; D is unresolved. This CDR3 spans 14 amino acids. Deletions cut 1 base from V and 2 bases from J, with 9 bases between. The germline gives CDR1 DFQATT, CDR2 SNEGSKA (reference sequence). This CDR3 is CSARGGEPYNEQFF. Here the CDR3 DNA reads TGCAGTGCTAGAGGGGGTGAGCCCTACAATGAGCAGTTCTTC.

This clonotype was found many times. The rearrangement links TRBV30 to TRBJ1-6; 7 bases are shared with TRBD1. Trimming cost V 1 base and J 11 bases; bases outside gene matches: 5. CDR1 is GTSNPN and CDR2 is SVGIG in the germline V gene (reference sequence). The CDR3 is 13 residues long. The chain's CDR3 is CAWSEAGGTPLHF. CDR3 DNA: TGTGCCTGGAGTGAAGCAGGGGGGACACCCCTCCACTTT.

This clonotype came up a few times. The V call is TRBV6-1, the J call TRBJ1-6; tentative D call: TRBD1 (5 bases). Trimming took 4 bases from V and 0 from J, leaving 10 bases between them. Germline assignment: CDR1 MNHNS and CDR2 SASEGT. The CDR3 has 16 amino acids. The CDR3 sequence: CASSVGTHSYNSPLHF. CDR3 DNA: TGTGCCAGCAGTGTCGGGACCCACTCCTATAATTCACCCCTCCACTTT.

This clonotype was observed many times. The DNA for the CDR3 is TGTGCCAGCAGGGAACGACTAGACCCCAGGGGGACAGATACGCAGTATTTT. Its translation: CASRERLDPRGTDTQYF. V usage is TRBV6-1 and J usage is TRBJ2-3; TRBD1 is a possible D gene (7 bases). Trimming took 6 bases from V and 3 from J, leaving 22 bases between them. Germline lookup yields CDR1 MNHNS and CDR2 SASEGT. CDR3 size: 17 residues.

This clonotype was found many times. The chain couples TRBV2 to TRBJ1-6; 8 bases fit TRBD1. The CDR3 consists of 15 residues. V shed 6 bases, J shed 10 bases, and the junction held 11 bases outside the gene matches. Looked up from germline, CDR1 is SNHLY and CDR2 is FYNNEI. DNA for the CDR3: TGTGCCAGCAGGGAGGGACAGGCGGTGAAATCACCCCTCCACTTT. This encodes CASREGQAVKSPLHF.

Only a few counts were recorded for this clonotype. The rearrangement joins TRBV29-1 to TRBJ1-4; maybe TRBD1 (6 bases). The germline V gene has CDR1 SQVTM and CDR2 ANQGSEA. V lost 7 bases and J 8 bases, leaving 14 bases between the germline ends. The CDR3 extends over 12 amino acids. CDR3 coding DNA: TGCAGCGGGAGACAGGAGGGGGAAAAACTGTTTTTT. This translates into CSGRQEGEKLFF.

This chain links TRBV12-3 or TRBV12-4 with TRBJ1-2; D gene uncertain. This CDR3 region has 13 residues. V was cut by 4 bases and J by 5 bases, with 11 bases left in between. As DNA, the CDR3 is TGTGCCAGCAGTTACTTTGGCATATATGGCTACACCTTC. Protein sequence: CASSYFGIYGYTF.

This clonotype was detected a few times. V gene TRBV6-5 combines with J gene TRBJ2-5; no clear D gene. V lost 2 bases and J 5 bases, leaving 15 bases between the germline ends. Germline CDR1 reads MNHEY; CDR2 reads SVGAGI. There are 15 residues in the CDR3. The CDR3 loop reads CASSYRTPSLETQYF. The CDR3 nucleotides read TGTGCCAGCAGTTACAGGACCCCATCTCTGGAGACCCAGTACTTC.

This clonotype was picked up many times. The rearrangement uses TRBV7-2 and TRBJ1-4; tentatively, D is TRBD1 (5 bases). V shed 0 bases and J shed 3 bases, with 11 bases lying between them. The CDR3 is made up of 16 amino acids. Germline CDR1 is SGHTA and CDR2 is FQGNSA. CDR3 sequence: CASSLALRGPNEKLFF. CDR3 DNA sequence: TGTGCCAGCAGCTTAGCGCTCCGGGGACCTAATGAAAAACTGTTTTTT.

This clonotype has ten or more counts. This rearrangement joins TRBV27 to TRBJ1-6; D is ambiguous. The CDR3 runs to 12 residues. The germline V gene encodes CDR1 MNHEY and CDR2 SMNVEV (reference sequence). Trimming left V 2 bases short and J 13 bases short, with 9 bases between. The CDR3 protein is CASSLRGGPLHF. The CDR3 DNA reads TGTGCCAGCAGTTTACGAGGTGGGCCCCTCCACTTT.

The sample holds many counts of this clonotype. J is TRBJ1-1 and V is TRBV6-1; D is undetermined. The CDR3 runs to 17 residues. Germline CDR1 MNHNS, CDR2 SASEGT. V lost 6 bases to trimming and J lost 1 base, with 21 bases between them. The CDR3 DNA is TGTGCCAGCAGCCCCATGGTGGCAGTCAACCCGAACACTGAAGCTTTCTTT. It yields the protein CASSPMVAVNPNTEAFF.

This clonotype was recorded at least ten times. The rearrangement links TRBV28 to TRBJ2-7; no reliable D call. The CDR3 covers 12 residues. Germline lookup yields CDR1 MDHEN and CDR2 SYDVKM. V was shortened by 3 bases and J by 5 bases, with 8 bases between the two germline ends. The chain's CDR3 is CASSFPRNEQYF. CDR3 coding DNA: TGTGCCAGCAGTTTCCCCCGCAACGAGCAGTACTTC.

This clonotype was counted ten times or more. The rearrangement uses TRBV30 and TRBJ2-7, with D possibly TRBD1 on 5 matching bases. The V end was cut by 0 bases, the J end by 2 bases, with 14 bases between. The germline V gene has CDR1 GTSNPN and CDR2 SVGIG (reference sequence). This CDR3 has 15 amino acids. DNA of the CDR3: TGTGCCTGGAGTGTACGGTCGTCAGGGCCCTACGAGCAGTACTTC. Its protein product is CAWSVRSSGPYEQYF.